Listed here are 5 T cell receptor beta chains from one sample, sequenced in a study of CXCR3-negative and CXCR3-positive naive CD8 T cells. The authors made the TRB cDNA libraries by 5' RACE using UMI labels. TCRdb reprocessed the 5' RACE reads, keeping one entry per CDR3 protein, no DNA. The specimen's table records 50,000 to 75,000 distinct CDR3 sequences. The sequencing sample was made of naive CXCR3- CD8+ T cells from blood. Subset here: CD45RO-CCR7+CD27+CD95- naive CD8+ T cells lacking CXCR3 (TNR3-). These receptors were collected from a human donor in good health. Some clones in this sample may be carry-over from other donors' samples.

V and J are TRBV25-1 and TRBJ2-1. The germline CDR1 and CDR2 sequences are MGHDK and SYGVNS. The CDR3 is 12 amino acids. The CDR3 spells CASSESSNEQFF.

This chain connects TRBV15 to TRBJ2-7. The CDR3 has 14 amino acids. Germline assignment: CDR1 LNHNV and CDR2 YYDKDF (reference sequence). Here the CDR3 reads CATSSYDSTYEQYF. The entire variable domain, with the rest obtained from reference TRBV15 and TRBJ2-7, is as follows: DAMVIQNPRYQVTQFGKPVTLSCSQTLNHNVMYWYQQKSSQAPKLLFHYYDKDFNNEADTPDNFQSRRPNTSFCFLDIRSPGLGDTAMYLCATSSYDSTYEQYFGPGTRLTVT.

The chain employs TRBV7-3 and TRBJ2-2; TCRdb reports TRBD2, a call that lacks DNA to check it against. CDR1 is SGHTA and CDR2 is FQGTGA in the germline V gene. The CDR3 extends over 19 amino acids. The CDR3 reads CASRPTPWTSGGLAGELFF.

V gene TRBV6-2 or TRBV6-3 combines with J gene TRBJ2-1; without DNA, the TCRdb call of TRBD1 cannot be checked. This CDR3 contains 17 residues. Germline lookup yields CDR1 MNHEY and CDR2 SVGEGT. The CDR3 loop reads CACSYLTGTGIDNEQFF.

This rearrangement joins TRBV7-9 to TRBJ2-7; TCRdb returns TRBD2, unconfirmable since there is no DNA. Germline V CDR1 and CDR2: SEHNR, FQNEAQ (reference sequence). The CDR3 runs 15 residues. CDR3 sequence reads: CAIQLLPGGSYEQYF.